This entry lists 28 T cell receptor beta chains sequenced from one sample in a study of blood T cells in healthy people across ages. The use of a sample-barcoded 5' primer and a J-beta primer mix characterized a second PCR of roughly 7 to 11 cycles. TCRdb re-derived calls from the 5' RACE reads in MiXCR, one entry per CDR3 protein. The table lists 800,000 to 900,000 distinct CDR3 sequences, approximately 67% of them singletons, with roughly a quarter in the top ten. The sequenced sample was blood. The source of these receptors is a man aged 25 to 40 in good health.

The V gene is TRBV4-3, the J gene TRBJ2-3; 8 bases are a match to TRBD2. CDR1 LGHNA and CDR2 YSLEER come from the germline V gene. The CDR3 runs 16 residues. The J segment lost 2 bases and the V segment lost 0 bases, leaving 4 bases of the junction unmatched. Written as DNA, the CDR3 is TGCGCCAGCAGCCAAGATCGCGGGGGGATCACAGATACGCAGTATTTT. It codes for CASSQDRGGITDTQYF.

This chain's CDR3 is CASSWDSAGRNSPLHF. For the CDR3, the DNA is TGTGCCAGCAGTTGGGACAGCGCGGGGCGGAATTCACCCCTCCACTTT. This rearrangement joins TRBV6-6 to TRBJ1-6; TRBD1 matches 7 bases. The CDR3 is made up of 16 amino acids. Germline trimming cut 4 bases from V and 7 bases from J; bases unmatched to any gene: 10. Germline V CDR1 and CDR2: MNHNY, SVGAGI (reference sequence).

There are a few counts of this clonotype. V usage is TRBV7-2 and J usage is TRBJ2-5, with 16 bases identical to TRBD2. CDR1 and CDR2 (germline): SGHTA, FQGNSA. This CDR3 has 18 residues. With V trimmed by 5 bases and J by 1 base, 7 bases remained unmatched. CDR3 sequence (DNA): TGTGCCAGCAGCCCCGGGACTAGCGGGGGGGCTTTCCAAGAGACCCAGTACTTC. Protein product: CASSPGTSGGAFQETQYF.

This clonotype appeared a single time. One junction end does not reproduce the germline sequence, and a read error may be involved. The chain couples TRBV29-1 to TRBJ2-5, with D perhaps TRBD2 (5 bases). Looked up from germline, CDR1 is SQVTM and CDR2 is ANQGSEA. CDR3 length: 13 residues. CDR3 residues: CSVDDGFQETQYF. The DNA for the CDR3 is TGTAGCGTTGATGACGGCTTCCAAGAGACCCAGTACTTC.

V is TRBV7-2 and J is TRBJ2-7, with 7 nucleotides matching TRBD2. The CDR3 is 14 amino acids. Per the germline V gene, CDR1 is SGHTA and CDR2 is FQGNSA. The V and J ends lost 7 bases and 2 bases, in that order; junction bases with no gene match: 8. CDR3 in DNA: TGTGCCAGCACCTCCTTAGCGGGCCCCTACGAGCAGTACTTC. Its translation is CASTSLAGPYEQYF.

The chain carries TRBV4-2 and TRBJ1-1; TRBD1 is a possible D gene (6 bases). CDR1 is LGHNA and CDR2 is YNFKEQ in the germline V gene. Trimming removed 1 base at V and 5 bases at J, with 11 bases between. CDR3 length: 14 amino acids. DNA for the CDR3: TGTGCCAGCAGCCAAGCAAAGGGGGAAACTGAAGCTTTCTTT. This gives the protein CASSQAKGETEAFF.

The chain employs TRBV10-3 and TRBJ1-2; unclear D gene. Germline loops: CDR1 ENHRY, CDR2 SYGVKD. The CDR3 length is 18 residues. V was trimmed by 3 bases and J by 8 bases, leaving 28 bases between them. CDR3 sequence: CAISDSVRVKFGKEGYTF. CDR3 bases: TGTGCCATCAGTGATTCCGTCAGAGTGAAGTTTGGGAAGGAAGGCTACACCTTC.

The rearrangement links TRBV30 to TRBJ1-4; D might be TRBD1 (5 bases). CDR1 is GTSNPN, CDR2 SVGIG, per germline (reference sequence). V shed 0 bases and J shed 2 bases, with 10 bases lying between them. This CDR3 spans 15 amino acids. The DNA for the CDR3 is TGTGCCTGGAGTGTATTGGAGGGGACTAATGAAAAACTGTTTTTT. Residues: CAWSVLEGTNEKLFF.

This sequence joins TRBV25-1 and TRBJ1-1, with D possibly matching TRBD1 (5 bases). This CDR3 is 13 amino acids long. Per germline, CDR1 MGHDK and CDR2 SYGVNS. The V end lost 2 bases, the J end lost 3 bases, and 7 bases lay between the germline ends. The DNA for the CDR3 is TGTGCCAGCAGTGAACTAGGGGACACTGAAGCTTTCTTT. It is translated as CASSELGDTEAFF.

About this clonotype itself: Relative to the germline gene, one junction end is altered; a read error may explain this. The V gene is TRBV3-1, the J gene TRBJ1-6; unclear D gene. The CDR3 contains 15 residues. Germline V gene sequence: CDR1 LGHDT, CDR2 YNNKEL (reference sequence). This chain's CDR3 is CVSSQDHARNSPLHF. DNA for the CDR3: TGTGTCAGCAGCCAAGATCACGCGAGGAATTCACCCCTCCACTTT.

The chain uses TRBV9 and TRBJ1-2, with D possibly being TRBD1 (6 bases). CDR1 is SGDLS, CDR2 YYNGEE, per germline. Trimming took 4 bases from V and 8 from J, leaving 18 bases between them. CDR3 length: 14 amino acids. For the CDR3, the DNA is TGTGCCAGCAGCCCCAGTGGGACACCACACGGCTACACCTTC. Its translation: CASSPSGTPHGYTF.

The chain couples TRBV27 to TRBJ2-1; D gene unclear. CDR3 length: 12 amino acids. Germline lookup yields CDR1 MNHEY and CDR2 SMNVEV (reference sequence). Trimming stripped 5 bases from V and 13 bases from J, with 15 bases between. The CDR3 DNA is TGTGCCAGCAGTAACTCGGAAGAGACCCAGTTCTTC. As protein: CASSNSEETQFF.

The V gene is TRBV10-3, the J gene TRBJ1-1; D may be TRBD1 (6 bases). The germline V gene has CDR1 ENHRY and CDR2 SYGVKD. The CDR3 covers 15 residues. Deletions cut 10 bases from V and 1 base from J, with 19 bases between. For the CDR3, the DNA is TGTGCCACCGACCCTGGCGGGGGACAGAACACTGAAGCTTTCTTT. Translated: CATDPGGGQNTEAFF.

The V gene is TRBV5-6, the J gene TRBJ2-5; D assignment may be TRBD1 or TRBD2 (6 bases each). CDR1 and CDR2 (germline): SGHDT, YYEEEE. The CDR3 consists of 17 residues. The germline V and J ends were trimmed by 4 bases and 0 bases, with 19 bases remaining between them. The DNA of the CDR3 is TGTGCCAGCAGCCTTGTCGGGGGCCTGAGTAACCAAGAGACCCAGTACTTC. The encoded protein is CASSLVGGLSNQETQYF.

This clonotype came up a few times. V gene TRBV7-2 combines with J gene TRBJ2-7; D possibly corresponds to TRBD2 (5 bases). The DNA end favors TRBJ2-5, so the J call may be wrong. Germline-derived CDR1 and CDR2 are SGHTA and FQGNSA. The CDR3 is 14 amino acids. The CDR3 spells CASEKTQSGGTQYF. The CDR3, as DNA: TGTGCCAGCGAAAAAACCCAATCTGGAGGGACCCAGTACTTC.

The chain has TRBV6-5 and TRBJ1-1; D may be TRBD1 (5 bases). The CDR3 totals 13 residues. Trimming shortened V by 5 bases and J by 2 bases, and 9 bases separated the two germline ends. CDR1 is MNHEY and CDR2 is SVGAGI in the germline V gene. The CDR3 DNA follows: TGTGCCAGCAGTCGGGACGTTAACACTGAAGCTTTCTTT. It yields the protein CASSRDVNTEAFF.

This sequence joins TRBV14 and TRBJ1-5; D is undetermined. This CDR3 is built from 13 residues. The V gene's germline CDR1 is SGHDN and CDR2 FVKESK. Trimming pared 1 base from V and 8 bases from J, leaving 9 bases between. The CDR3: CASSQVGGEPQHF. As DNA, the CDR3 is TGTGCCAGCAGCCAAGTAGGTGGGGAGCCCCAGCATTTT.

The chain uses TRBV6-2 or TRBV6-3 and TRBJ2-3; 10 nucleotides match TRBD1. The trim removed 4 bases at V and 6 bases at J, leaving 10 bases unmatched. The germline V gene has CDR1 MNHEY and CDR2 SVGEGT. The CDR3 spans 16 residues. CDR3 amino acids: CASSSPSGQGLDTQYF. Here the CDR3 DNA reads TGTGCCAGCAGTTCCCCGTCGGGACAGGGGTTGGATACGCAGTATTTT.

This chain joins TRBV12-3 or TRBV12-4 and TRBJ2-5; unclear D gene. V shed 2 bases and J shed 7 bases, with 5 bases lying between them. This CDR3 is built from 11 residues. The CDR3: CASSLRGTQYF. The CDR3 nucleotides read TGTGCCAGCAGTTTACGAGGGACCCAGTACTTC.

V and J are TRBV6-2 or TRBV6-3 and TRBJ2-7; 9 bases are shared with TRBD1. V shed 1 base, J shed 5 bases, and the junction held 6 bases outside the gene matches. There are 15 residues in the CDR3. The germline CDR1 and CDR2 sequences are MNHEY and SVGEGT. In DNA form, the CDR3 reads TGTGCCAGCAGTTACTTAGAGGACAGGGGCAACGAGCAGTACTTC. Amino acids: CASSYLEDRGNEQYF.

The gene calls are TRBV7-2 and TRBJ2-7; TRBD1 agrees at 10 bases. In germline, CDR1 is SGHTA, CDR2 FQGNSA. The CDR3 is 14 amino acids. Losses at the gene ends were 5 bases for V and 7 bases for J; bases not matched to a gene: 8. CDR3 in DNA: TGTGCCAGCAGCCGGGACAGGGGCGTTGGGGAGCAGTACTTC. This sequence encodes CASSRDRGVGEQYF.

The chain is built from TRBV4-2 and TRBJ2-3; TRBD2 matches at 9 bases. CDR1 LGHNA and CDR2 YNFKEQ come from the germline V gene. The J segment lost 4 bases and the V segment lost 1 base, leaving 12 bases of the junction unmatched. The CDR3 has 18 residues. CDR3: CASSQVHGGGAGSDTQYF. The CDR3 bases are TGTGCCAGCAGCCAAGTTCATGGCGGGGGGGCCGGTTCAGATACGCAGTATTTT.

The chain uses TRBV7-3 and TRBJ2-4, with TRBD1 matching 8 bases. TRBJ2-7 matches the DNA end more closely, so the J call is doubtful. The CDR3 spans 14 residues. The germline V gene encodes CDR1 SGHTA and CDR2 FQGTGA. CDR3 sequence reads: CARGQTGVTYEQYF. In DNA, the CDR3 is TGTGCCAGAGGCCAGACAGGGGTTACCTACGAGCAGTACTTC.

A few counts support this clonotype. J is TRBJ2-1 and V is TRBV29-1; D is unclear. CDR1 and CDR2 (germline): SQVTM, ANQGSEA. V was shortened by 3 bases and J by 4 bases, with 10 bases between the two germline ends. The CDR3 has 13 amino acids. The CDR3 loop is CSVEGHNYNEQFF. The CDR3 nucleotides read TGCAGCGTTGAGGGCCACAATTACAATGAGCAGTTCTTC.

The V and J genes are TRBV6-2 or TRBV6-3 and TRBJ1-5, with unresolved D. This CDR3 comprises 13 residues. Germline V gene lookup returns CDR1 MNHEY and CDR2 SVGEGT. Trimming removed 5 bases from V and 4 bases from J, with 9 bases in between. The CDR3 coding sequence is TGTGCCAGCAGTATCCCCGGTAATCAGCCCCAGCATTTT. Residues: CASSIPGNQPQHF.

CDR3 nucleotides: TGTGCCAGCAGCCTGGGGGGGCGAATTGGAAACACCATATATTTT. Amino acid sequence: CASSLGGRIGNTIYF. The chain recombines TRBV7-2 with TRBJ1-3; perhaps TRBD1 as D (6 bases). The ends were cut back, 5 bases at V and 3 bases at J, with 14 bases in the middle. CDR1 is SGHTA, CDR2 FQGNSA, per germline. The CDR3 is made up of 15 amino acids.

This clonotype has only a few counts. This chain's CDR3 is CASSDTHRSYEQYF. As DNA, the CDR3 is TGTGCCAGCAGTGACACACATCGCTCCTACGAGCAGTACTTC. The chain links TRBV25-1 to TRBJ2-7; D gene unclear. The CDR3 is 14 amino acids. Trimming cost V 3 bases and J 0 bases, with 9 bases left between them. Germline assignment: CDR1 MGHDK and CDR2 SYGVNS.

The chain carries TRBV7-3 and TRBJ1-1, with 9 bases aligning to TRBD1. J was trimmed by 5 bases and V by 5 bases; bases with no gene match: 12. The CDR3 loop spans 16 amino acids. From germline, CDR1 is SGHTA and CDR2 FQGTGA. DNA for the CDR3: TGTGCCAGCAGCCATCCACCGGGACAGGGAAGAACTGAAGCTTTCTTT. Translated: CASSHPPGQGRTEAFF.